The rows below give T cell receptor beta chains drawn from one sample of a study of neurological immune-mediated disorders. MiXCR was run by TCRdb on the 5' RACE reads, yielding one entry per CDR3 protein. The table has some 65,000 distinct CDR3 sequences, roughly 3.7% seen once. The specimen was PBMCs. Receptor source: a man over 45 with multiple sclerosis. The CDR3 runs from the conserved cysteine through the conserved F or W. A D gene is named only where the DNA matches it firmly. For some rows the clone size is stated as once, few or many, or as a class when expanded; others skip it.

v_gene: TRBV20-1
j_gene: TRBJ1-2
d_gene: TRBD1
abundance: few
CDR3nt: TGCTCAACAGGGGTAACCAACTATGGCTACACCTTC
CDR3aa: CSTGVTNYGYTF

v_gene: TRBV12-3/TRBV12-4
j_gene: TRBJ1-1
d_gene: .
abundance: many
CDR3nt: TGTGCCAGCAGTTTCCAGAAAAACACTGAAGCTTTCTTT
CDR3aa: CASSFQKNTEAFF

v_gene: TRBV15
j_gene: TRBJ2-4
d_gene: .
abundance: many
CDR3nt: TGTGCCACCAGCAGAGGGGCAAAAAACATTCAGTACTTC
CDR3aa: CATSRGAKNIQYF

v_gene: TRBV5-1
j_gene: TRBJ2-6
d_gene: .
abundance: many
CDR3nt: TGCGCCAGCAGCTTGTCAGACTACTCTGGGGCCAACGTCCTGACTTTC
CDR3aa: CASSLSDYSGANVLTF

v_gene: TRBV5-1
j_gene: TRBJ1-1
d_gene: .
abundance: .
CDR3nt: TGCGCCAGCAGCTTGGTAGTCGGGACCGGGAACACTGAAGCTTTCTTT
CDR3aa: CASSLVVGTGNTEAFF

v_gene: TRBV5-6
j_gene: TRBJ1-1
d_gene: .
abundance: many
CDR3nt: TGTGCCAGCAGCGTAAAGGGGAGGGAGACTGAAGCTTTCTTT
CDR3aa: CASSVKGRETEAFF

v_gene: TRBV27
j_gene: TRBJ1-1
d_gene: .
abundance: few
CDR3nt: TGTGCCAGCAGTTTATCCAAGTCCGGTCACACTGAAGCTTTCTTT
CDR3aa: CASSLSKSGHTEAFF

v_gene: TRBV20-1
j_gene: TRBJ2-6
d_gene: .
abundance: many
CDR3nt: TGCAGTGCTACCATGACAGTGTCCTCTGGGGCCAACGTCCTGACTTTC
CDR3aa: CSATMTVSSGANVLTF

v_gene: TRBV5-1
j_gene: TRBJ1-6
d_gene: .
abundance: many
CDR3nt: TGCGCCAGCAGCTTGGCCCAGGATGGTGGTTCACCCCTCCACTTT
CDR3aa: CASSLAQDGGSPLHF

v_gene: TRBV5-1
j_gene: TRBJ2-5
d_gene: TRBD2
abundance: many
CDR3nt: TGCGCCAGCAGTTCGGGAGGTCAAGAGACCCAGTACTTC
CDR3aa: CASSSGGQETQYF

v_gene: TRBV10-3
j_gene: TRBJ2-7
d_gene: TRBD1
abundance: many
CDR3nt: TGTGCCATCGCCGCGGGACAGGAGCTTCTACGGCAGTACTTC
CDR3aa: CAIAAGQELLRQYF

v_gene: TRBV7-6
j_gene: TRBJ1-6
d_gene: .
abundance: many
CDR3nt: TGTGCCAGCAGCTTAGACGGGGGCGCGGGTTCACCCCTCAACTTT
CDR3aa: CASSLDGGAGSPLNF

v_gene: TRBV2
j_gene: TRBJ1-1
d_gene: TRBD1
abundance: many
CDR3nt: TGTGCCAGCAGATTGGAAGGACAGGCGAACACTGAAGCTTTCTTT
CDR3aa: CASRLEGQANTEAFF

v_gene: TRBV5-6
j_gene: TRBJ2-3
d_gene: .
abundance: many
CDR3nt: TGTGCCAGCAGCTTGTTCCAGGACCCGCTGGATACGCAGTATTTT
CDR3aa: CASSLFQDPLDTQYF

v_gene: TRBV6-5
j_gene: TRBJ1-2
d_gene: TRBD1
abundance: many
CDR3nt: TGTGCCAGCAGGCCGACAGGGGGCTATGGCTACACCTTC
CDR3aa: CASRPTGGYGYTF

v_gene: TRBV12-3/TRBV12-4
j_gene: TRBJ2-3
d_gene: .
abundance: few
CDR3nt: TGTGCCAGCAGGCACTCCGGGGCCGGAGATACGCAGTATTTT
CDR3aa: CASRHSGAGDTQYF

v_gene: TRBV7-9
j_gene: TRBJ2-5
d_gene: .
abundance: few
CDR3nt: TGTGCCAGCAGCTTGAAAAGCCAAGAGACCCAGTACTTC
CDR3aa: CASSLKSQETQYF

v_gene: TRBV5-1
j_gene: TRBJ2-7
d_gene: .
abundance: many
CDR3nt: TGCGCCAGCAGCTTGAGACCCTACGAGCAGTACTTC
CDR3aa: CASSLRPYEQYF

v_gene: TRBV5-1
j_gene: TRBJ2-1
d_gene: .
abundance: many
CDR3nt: TGCGCCAGCAGCTTAGACGGGGGAGCATACAATGAGCAGTTCTTC
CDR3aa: CASSLDGGAYNEQFF

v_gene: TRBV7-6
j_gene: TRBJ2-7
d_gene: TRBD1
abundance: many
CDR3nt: TGTGCCAGCAGCTTAAGCGTGGCAGGGGGATACGAGCAGTACTTC
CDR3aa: CASSLSVAGGYEQYF

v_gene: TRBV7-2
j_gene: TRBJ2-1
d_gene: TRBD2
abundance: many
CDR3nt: TGTGCCAGCAGCTCAGGACTAGCGGAAAATGAGCAGTTCTTC
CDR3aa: CASSSGLAENEQFF

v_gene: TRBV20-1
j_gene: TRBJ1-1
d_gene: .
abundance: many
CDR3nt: TGCAGTGCTAGGAGCAGGGGGAACACTGAAGCTTTCTTT
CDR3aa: CSARSRGNTEAFF

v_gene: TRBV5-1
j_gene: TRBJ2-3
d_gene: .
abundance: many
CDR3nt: TGCGCCAGCAGCTTGGAGGCCACAGATACGCAGTATTTT
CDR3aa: CASSLEATDTQYF

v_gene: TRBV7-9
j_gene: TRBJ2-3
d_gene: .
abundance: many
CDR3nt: TGTGCCAGCAGCTTATTTTCAGGGTTAGATACGCAGTATTTT
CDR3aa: CASSLFSGLDTQYF

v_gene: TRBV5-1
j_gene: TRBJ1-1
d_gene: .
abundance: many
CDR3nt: TGCGCCAGCAGCCCGCCGGGAGGAACTGAAGCTTTCTTT
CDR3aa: CASSPPGGTEAFF

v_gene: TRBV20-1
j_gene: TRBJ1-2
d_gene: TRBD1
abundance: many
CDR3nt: TGCAGTGCAACGGACAGGGCCGTGAATGGCTACACCTTC
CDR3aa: CSATDRAVNGYTF

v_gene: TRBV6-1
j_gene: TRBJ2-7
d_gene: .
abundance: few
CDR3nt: TGTGCCAGCAGTAGCCCGGGTCGGAACTACGAGCAGTACTTC
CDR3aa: CASSSPGRNYEQYF

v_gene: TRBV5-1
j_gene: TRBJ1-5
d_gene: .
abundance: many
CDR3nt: TGCGCCAGCAGCTCTGGATATAGCAATCAGCCCCAGCATTTT
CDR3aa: CASSSGYSNQPQHF

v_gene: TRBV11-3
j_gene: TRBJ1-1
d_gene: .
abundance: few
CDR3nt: TGTGCCAGCAGCTTAGGATTGAACACTGAAGCTTTCTTT
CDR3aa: CASSLGLNTEAFF

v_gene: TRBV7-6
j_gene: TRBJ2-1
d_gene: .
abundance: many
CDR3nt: TGTGCCAGCAGCATTCAACCGGGACCCCCCGTTCAGGCTGAGCAGTTCTTC
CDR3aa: CASSIQPGPPVQAEQFF

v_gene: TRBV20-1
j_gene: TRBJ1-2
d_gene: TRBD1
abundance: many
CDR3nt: TGCAGTGCACCAGGCCGGGACAGGGGCCTTGGCTACACCTTC
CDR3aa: CSAPGRDRGLGYTF

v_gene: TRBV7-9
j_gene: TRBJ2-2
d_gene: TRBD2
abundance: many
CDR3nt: TGTGCCAGCAGCTTAGCGTACGGGAGGCGCACCGGGGAGCTGTTTTTT
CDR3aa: CASSLAYGRRTGELFF

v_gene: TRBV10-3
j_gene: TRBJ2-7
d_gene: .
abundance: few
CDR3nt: TGTGCCATCAGTGAGTCCGTGACCCCGGGGGAGCAGTACTTC
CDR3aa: CAISESVTPGEQYF

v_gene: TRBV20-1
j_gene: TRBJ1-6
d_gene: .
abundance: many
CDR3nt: TGCAGTGCTAGAGAGTCGGGGTCCTATAATTCACCCCTCCACTTT
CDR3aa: CSARESGSYNSPLHF

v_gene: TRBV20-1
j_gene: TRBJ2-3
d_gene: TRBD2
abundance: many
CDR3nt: TGCAGTGCTAGCCCGACTAGCGGCTATTCGGGAGATACGCAGTATTTT
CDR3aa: CSASPTSGYSGDTQYF

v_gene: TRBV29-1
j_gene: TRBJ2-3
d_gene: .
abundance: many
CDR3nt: TGCAGCGTCGGGAAACTGACAGTTACAGATACGCAGTATTTT
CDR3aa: CSVGKLTVTDTQYF

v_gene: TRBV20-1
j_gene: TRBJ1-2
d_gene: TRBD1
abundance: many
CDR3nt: TGCAGTGCTAGGGAGGACAGGGACTATGGCTACACCTTC
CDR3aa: CSAREDRDYGYTF

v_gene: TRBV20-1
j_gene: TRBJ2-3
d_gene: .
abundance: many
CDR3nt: TGCAGTGCGCGGCTCTACGACCGCACAGATACGCAGTATTTT
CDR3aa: CSARLYDRTDTQYF

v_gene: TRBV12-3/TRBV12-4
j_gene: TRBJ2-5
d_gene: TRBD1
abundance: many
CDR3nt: TGTGCCAGCAGTTTAGGTCCCGGACAGGGGGCGCAAGGGGAGACCCAGTACTTC
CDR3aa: CASSLGPGQGAQGETQYF

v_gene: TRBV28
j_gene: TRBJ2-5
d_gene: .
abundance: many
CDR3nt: TGTGCCAGCAGTAACCAGGGGCTTCAGGAGACCCAGTACTTC
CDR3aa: CASSNQGLQETQYF

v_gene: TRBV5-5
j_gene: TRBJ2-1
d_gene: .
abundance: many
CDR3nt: TGTGCCAGCAGCTTGACGCAGGGGAGCTCCTACAATGAGCAGTTCTTC
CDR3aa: CASSLTQGSSYNEQFF

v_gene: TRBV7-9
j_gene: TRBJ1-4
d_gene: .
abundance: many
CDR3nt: TGTGCCAGCAGCCCCGGGGATAATGAAAAACTGTTTTTT
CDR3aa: CASSPGDNEKLFF

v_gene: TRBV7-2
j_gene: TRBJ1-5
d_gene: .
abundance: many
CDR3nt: TGTGCCAGCAGCCCGGACAACCCGATGGAGGGACAGCCCCAGCATTTT
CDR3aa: CASSPDNPMEGQPQHF

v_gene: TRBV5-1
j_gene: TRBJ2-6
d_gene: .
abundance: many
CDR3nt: TGCGCCAGCAGCTTGGAGCCGGCCTCTGGGGCCAACGTCCTGACTTTC
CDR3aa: CASSLEPASGANVLTF

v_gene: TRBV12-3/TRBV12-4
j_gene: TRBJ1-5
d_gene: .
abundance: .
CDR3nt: TGTGCCAGCAGTGGCGGGAGTAATCAGCCCCAGCATTTT
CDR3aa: CASSGGSNQPQHF

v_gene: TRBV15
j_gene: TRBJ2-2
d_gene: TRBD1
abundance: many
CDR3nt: TGTGCCACCAGCAGGGACAGGGGGCACACCGGGGAGCTGTTTTTT
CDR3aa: CATSRDRGHTGELFF

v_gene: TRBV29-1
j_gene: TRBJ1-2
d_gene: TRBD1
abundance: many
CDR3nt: TGCAGCGTTCGGGACAGATATGGCTACACCTTC
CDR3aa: CSVRDRYGYTF

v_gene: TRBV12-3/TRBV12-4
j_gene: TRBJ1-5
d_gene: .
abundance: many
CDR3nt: TGTGCCAGCAGTCCTGCCGGGTCTGGCGGGAATCAGCCCCAGCATTTT
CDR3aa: CASSPAGSGGNQPQHF

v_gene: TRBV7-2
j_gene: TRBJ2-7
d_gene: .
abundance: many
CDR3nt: TGTGCCAGCAGCTTAGTATCTTCCGTAATCGAGCAGTACTTC
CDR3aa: CASSLVSSVIEQYF

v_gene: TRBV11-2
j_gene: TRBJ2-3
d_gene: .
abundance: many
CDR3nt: TGTGCCAGCAGCGCGGTGACAGGAGGTAGCACAGATACGCAGTATTTT
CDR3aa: CASSAVTGGSTDTQYF

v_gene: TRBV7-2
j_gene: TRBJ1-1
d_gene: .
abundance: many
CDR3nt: TGTGCCAGCAGCTTTAGACAGAGGAACACTGAAGCTTTCTTT
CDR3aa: CASSFRQRNTEAFF

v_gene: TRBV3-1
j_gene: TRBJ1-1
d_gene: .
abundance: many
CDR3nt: TGTGCCAGCCAACGGGGTATAATGAACACTGAAGCTTTCTTT
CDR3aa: CASQRGIMNTEAFF

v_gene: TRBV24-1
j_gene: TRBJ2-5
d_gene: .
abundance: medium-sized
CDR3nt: TGTGCCACCAGGGGGGAGTTGCCACCCCCCCGGGGAGAGACCCAGTACTTC
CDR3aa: CATRGELPPPRGETQYF

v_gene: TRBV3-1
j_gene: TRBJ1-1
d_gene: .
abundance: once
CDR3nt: TGTGCCAGCAGCCCCGCCCTCTCCGTGAGTGGCACTGAAGCTTTCTTT
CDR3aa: CASSPALSVSGTEAFF

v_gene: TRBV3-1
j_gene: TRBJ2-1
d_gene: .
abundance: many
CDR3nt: TGTGCCAGCAGCCCGGGACCGGCAAGGCAGTTCTTC
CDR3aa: CASSPGPARQFF

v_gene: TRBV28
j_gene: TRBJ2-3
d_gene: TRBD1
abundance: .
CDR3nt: TGTGCCAGCAGCTCCCTGGGACAGGGTACAGATACGCAGTATTTT
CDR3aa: CASSSLGQGTDTQYF

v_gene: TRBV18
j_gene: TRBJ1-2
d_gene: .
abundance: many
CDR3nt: TGTGCCAGCTCAGGGGGACAAAACTATGGCTACACCTTC
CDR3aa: CASSGGQNYGYTF

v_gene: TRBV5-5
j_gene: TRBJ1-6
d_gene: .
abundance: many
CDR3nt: TGTGCCAGCAGCCGACAACCGGGGCTCCTTAATTCACCCCTCCACTTT
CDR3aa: CASSRQPGLLNSPLHF

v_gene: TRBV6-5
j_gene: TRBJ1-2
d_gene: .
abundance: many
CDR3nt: TGTGCCAGCAGGACAGGCTTTAACTATGGCTACACCTTC
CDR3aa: CASRTGFNYGYTF